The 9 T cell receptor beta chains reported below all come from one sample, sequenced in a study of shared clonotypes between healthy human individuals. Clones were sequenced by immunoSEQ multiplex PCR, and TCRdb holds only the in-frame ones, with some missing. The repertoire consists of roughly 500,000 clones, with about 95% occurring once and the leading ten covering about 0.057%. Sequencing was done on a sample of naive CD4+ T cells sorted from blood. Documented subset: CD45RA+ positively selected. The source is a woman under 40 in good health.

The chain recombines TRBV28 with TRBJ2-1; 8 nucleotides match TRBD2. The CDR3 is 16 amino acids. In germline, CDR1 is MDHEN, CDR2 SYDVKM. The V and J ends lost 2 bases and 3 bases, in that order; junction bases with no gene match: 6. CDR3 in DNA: TGTGCCAGCAGTTTAAAAGCGGGAGCTTTCTACAATGAGCAGTTCTTC. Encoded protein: CASSLKAGAFYNEQFF. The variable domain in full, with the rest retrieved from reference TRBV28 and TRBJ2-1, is DVKVTQSSRYLVKRTGEKVFLECVQDMDHENMFWYRQDPGLGLRLIYFSYDVKMKEKGDIPEGYSVSREKKERFSLILESASTNQTSMYLCASSLKAGAFYNEQFFGPGTRLTVL.

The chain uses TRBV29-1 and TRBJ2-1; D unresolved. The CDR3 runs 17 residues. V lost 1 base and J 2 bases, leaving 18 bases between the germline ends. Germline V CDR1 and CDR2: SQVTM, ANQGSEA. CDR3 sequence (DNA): TGCAGCGTTGAAGGGCCCAGAAAAGAGACCACCTACAATGAGCAGTTCTTC. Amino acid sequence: CSVEGPRKETTYNEQFF.

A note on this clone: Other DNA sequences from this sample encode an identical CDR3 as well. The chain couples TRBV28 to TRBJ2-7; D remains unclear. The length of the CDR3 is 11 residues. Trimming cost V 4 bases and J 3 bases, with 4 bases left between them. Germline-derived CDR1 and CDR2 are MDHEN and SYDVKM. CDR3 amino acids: CASSSNYEQYF. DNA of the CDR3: TGTGCCAGCAGTTCAAACTACGAGCAGTACTTC.

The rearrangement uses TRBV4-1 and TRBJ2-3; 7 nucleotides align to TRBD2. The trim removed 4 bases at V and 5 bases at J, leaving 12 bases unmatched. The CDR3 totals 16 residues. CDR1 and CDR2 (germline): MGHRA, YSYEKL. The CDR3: CASSPLLGGSQDTQYF. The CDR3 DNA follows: TGCGCCAGCAGCCCCCTTTTGGGCGGGAGTCAAGATACGCAGTATTTT.

CDR3 DNA sequence: TGTGCCAGTAGTATAGAATCCTACAATGAGCAGTTCTTC. This encodes CASSIESYNEQFF. V is TRBV19 and J is TRBJ2-1; D ambiguous. Germline CDR1 reads LNHDA; CDR2 reads SQIVND (reference sequence). Trimming removed 0 bases at V and 1 base at J, with 1 base between. The CDR3 length is 13 residues.

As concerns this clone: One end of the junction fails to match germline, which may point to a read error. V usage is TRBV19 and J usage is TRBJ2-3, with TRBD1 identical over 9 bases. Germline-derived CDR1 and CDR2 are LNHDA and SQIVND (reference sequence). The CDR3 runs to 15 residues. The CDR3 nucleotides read TGTGCCAGTAGGATAGGGACAGGGTTGACAGATACGCAGTATTTT. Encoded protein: CASRIGTGLTDTQYF.

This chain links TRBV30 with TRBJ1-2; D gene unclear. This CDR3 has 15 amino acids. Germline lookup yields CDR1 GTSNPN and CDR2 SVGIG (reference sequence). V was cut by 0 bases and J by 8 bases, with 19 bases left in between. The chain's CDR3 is CAWSVLRWTPRGYTF. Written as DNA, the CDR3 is TGTGCCTGGAGTGTACTGCGCTGGACCCCGCGGGGCTACACCTTC.

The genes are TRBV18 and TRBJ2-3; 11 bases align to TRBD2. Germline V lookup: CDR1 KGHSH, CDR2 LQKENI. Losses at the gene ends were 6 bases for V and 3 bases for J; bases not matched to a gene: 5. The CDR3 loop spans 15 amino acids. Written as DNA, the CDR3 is TGTGCCAGCTCGCCCGGACTAGCGGGTACAGATACGCAGTATTTT. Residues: CASSPGLAGTDTQYF.

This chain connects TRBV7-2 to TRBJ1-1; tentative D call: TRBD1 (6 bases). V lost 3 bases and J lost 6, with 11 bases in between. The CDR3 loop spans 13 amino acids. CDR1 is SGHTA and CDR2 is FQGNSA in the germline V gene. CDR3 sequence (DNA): TGTGCCAGCAGCTTTACAGGGAGGGCTGAAGCTTTCTTT. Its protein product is CASSFTGRAEAFF.